The 22 T cell receptor beta chains listed next were all sequenced from one sample in a study of blood T cell repertoires in COVID-19. Sequencing used immunoSEQ multiplex PCR; TCRdb keeps in-frame clones, though not all of them. The table has fewer than 150,000 clones, more than 80% seen once. The sample comprised peripheral blood. Receptors originate from a woman aged 80 or over in a cohort sampled during active or convalescent COVID-19.

This clone was observed once. The chain employs TRBV6-6 and TRBJ2-7; weak D call: TRBD1 (6 bases). Trimming removed 7 bases from V and 5 bases from J, with 15 bases in between. Looked up from germline, CDR1 is MNHNY and CDR2 is SVGAGI (reference sequence). CDR3 length: 13 amino acids. The CDR3 DNA is TGTGCCAGCATACAGACAGGTCGCCACGAGCAGTACTTC. Amino acids: CASIQTGRHEQYF.

The V call is TRBV23-1, the J call TRBJ2-6, with TRBD1 matching over 8 bases. TRBV23-1 is assigned to the ORF class and has an uncertain function. Trimming at V came to 6 bases and at J to 0 bases, leaving 7 bases not matched to a gene. This CDR3 contains 17 residues. The chain's CDR3 is CASRKGGQGSGANVLTF. The CDR3 bases are TGCGCCAGCAGAAAAGGCGGACAGGGCTCTGGGGCCAACGTCCTGACTTTC.

The chain employs TRBV5-8 and TRBJ1-2, with 8 bases that match TRBD1. The trim removed 2 bases at V and 7 bases at J, leaving 4 bases unmatched. Germline CDR1 reads SGHTS; CDR2 reads YDEGEE. This CDR3 has 13 residues. CDR3 sequence (DNA): TGTGCCAGCAGCTTTACAGGGGGTCGTGGCTACACCTTC. It is translated as CASSFTGGRGYTF.

The CDR3 region is CASSRDRGYEQYV. In DNA form, the CDR3 reads TGTGCCAGCAGTCGGGACAGGGGCTACGAGCAGTACGTC. The chain combines TRBV12-3 or TRBV12-4 with TRBJ2-7; 10 bases fit TRBD1. The CDR3 is 13 amino acids. V shed 5 bases, J shed 3 bases, and the junction held 1 base outside the gene matches.

The V and J genes are TRBV7-9 and TRBJ1-4, with 8 bases matching TRBD1. J was trimmed by 8 bases and V by 2 bases; bases with no gene match: 4. Germline CDR1 and CDR2: SEHNR and FQNEAQ (reference sequence). The CDR3 runs to 14 residues. CDR3 coding DNA: TGTGCCAGCAGCTTACAGACAGGGGTAGAAAAACTGTTTTTT. Amino acids: CASSLQTGVEKLFF.

A single count supports this clone. V is TRBV19 and J is TRBJ2-1; 9 bases agree with TRBD1. Trimming took 6 bases from V and 7 from J; bases not matched to a gene: 4. CDR1 is LNHDA, CDR2 SQIVND, per germline (reference sequence). CDR3 length: 13 amino acids. The CDR3 region has the DNA TGTGCCAGTAGGAGGACAGGGGAAAATGAGCAGTTCTTC. This translates into CASRRTGENEQFF. Based on the CDR3 plus reference TRBV19 and TRBJ2-1, the full variable domain is DGGITQSPKYLFRKEGQNVTLSCEQNLNHDAMYWYRQDPGQGLRLIYYSQIVNDFQKGDIAEGYSVSREKKESFPLTVTSAQKNPTAFYLCASRRTGENEQFFGPGTRLTVL.

This clone was detected only once. The V gene is TRBV4-3, the J gene TRBJ2-3; TRBD2 agrees at 10 bases. V gave up 2 bases and J gave up 3 bases; unmatched junction bases: 5. In germline, CDR1 is LGHNA, CDR2 YSLEER. The CDR3 spans 16 residues. As DNA, the CDR3 is TGCGCCAGCAGCCAACAAGCGGGGGGGCCGACAGATACGCAGTATTTT. Protein product: CASSQQAGGPTDTQYF.

V usage is TRBV29-1 and J usage is TRBJ2-4; 10 positions agree with TRBD1. V gave up 6 bases and J gave up 9 bases; unmatched junction bases: 2. The CDR3 is made up of 11 amino acids. CDR1 SQVTM and CDR2 ANQGSEA come from the germline V gene. CDR3 nucleotides: TGCAGCGTAAGGACAGGGGGCATTCAGTACTTC. This translates into CSVRTGGIQYF.

The chain recombines TRBV29-1 with TRBJ2-1; possible D gene TRBD2, 6 bases. The length of the CDR3 is 12 residues. V lost 3 bases to trimming and J lost 5 bases, with 8 bases between them. Germline-derived CDR1 and CDR2 are SQVTM and ANQGSEA. For the CDR3, the DNA is TGCAGCGTTGAGGGACTGCACAATGAGCAGTTCTTC. Its protein product is CSVEGLHNEQFF.

The gene calls are TRBV7-6 and TRBJ2-3; TRBD1 might be the D (5 bases). The CDR3 runs to 14 residues. V was trimmed by 1 base and J by 4 bases, leaving 9 bases between them. The germline V gene has CDR1 SGHVS and CDR2 FNYEAQ. In nucleotides, the CDR3 is TGTGCCAGCAGCTTAGGGGGCAGGGCAGATACGCAGTATTTT. It codes for CASSLGGRADTQYF.

This chain uses TRBV11-2 with TRBJ2-4; the D gene is possibly TRBD1 (5 bases). This CDR3 has 13 residues. Germline CDR1 is SGHAT and CDR2 is FQNNGV. Trimming left V 1 base short and J 6 bases short, with 7 bases between. The CDR3 nucleotides read TGTGCCAGCAGCTTAGCGCAGGGAAACATTCAGTACTTC. Residues: CASSLAQGNIQYF.

V and J are TRBV7-2 and TRBJ2-5, with TRBD2 as a possible D gene (7 bases). CDR3 length: 13 residues. Trimming shortened V by 6 bases and J by 5 bases, and 13 bases separated the two germline ends. Looked up from germline, CDR1 is SGHTA and CDR2 is FQGNSA. CDR3 in amino acids: CASRRRGGETQYF. DNA for the CDR3: TGTGCCAGCAGACGACGCGGGGGCGAGACCCAGTACTTC.

This clone was observed a handful of times. The chain uses TRBV7-2 and TRBJ1-1; maybe TRBD1 (6 bases). The CDR3 is 14 residues long. Trimming took 5 bases from V and 3 from J, leaving 13 bases between them. Germline assignment: CDR1 SGHTA and CDR2 FQGNSA. CDR3 loop: CASSKQGFDTEAFF. CDR3 in DNA: TGTGCCAGCAGCAAACAGGGATTCGACACTGAAGCTTTCTTT.

The J gene is TRBJ2-7, the V gene TRBV2, with TRBD1 matching over 10 bases. The trim removed 4 bases at V and 4 bases at J, leaving 4 bases unmatched. The CDR3 length is 14 residues. Germline-derived CDR1 and CDR2 are SNHLY and FYNNEI. CDR3 coding DNA: TGTGCCAGCAGTGGACAGGGGGCTATTTACGAGCAGTACTTC. Translated, it gives CASSGQGAIYEQYF.

The V call is TRBV6-1, the J call TRBJ2-5; D perhaps matches TRBD2 (6 bases). The CDR3 is 15 amino acids. V was trimmed by 3 bases and J by 5 bases, leaving 16 bases between them. Germline V gives CDR1 MNHNS, CDR2 SASEGT. The CDR3 DNA is TGTGCCAGCAGTGAGGGACCCCCGGCGGGGGAGACCCAGTACTTC. Translating it yields CASSEGPPAGETQYF.

This clone was detected only a few times. The chain employs TRBV24-1 and TRBJ1-6; TRBD1 might be the D (5 bases). V gave up 7 bases and J gave up 7 bases, with 13 bases separating them. The germline V gene encodes CDR1 KGHDR and CDR2 SFDVKD. CDR3 length: 14 residues. CDR3 nucleotide sequence: TGTGCCACCAGCTTGGGGCGACCGAATTCACCCCTCCACTTT. This encodes CATSLGRPNSPLHF.

The rearrangement links TRBV12-5 to TRBJ1-5; 8 bases line up with TRBD1. Germline V CDR1 and CDR2: LGHNT, FRNRAP. V was clipped by 6 bases and J by 7 bases; unmatched bases: 8. The CDR3 runs to 14 residues. CDR3 protein: CASGPQGAGQPQHF. The CDR3 DNA reads as TGTGCTAGTGGACCCCAGGGGGCCGGGCAGCCCCAGCATTTT.

The chain joins TRBV11-2 to TRBJ1-6; D perhaps matches TRBD1 (5 bases). Trimming left V 4 bases short and J 0 bases short, with 10 bases between. Germline CDR1 and CDR2: SGHAT and FQNNGV. This CDR3 has 16 residues. The CDR3 loop is CASSSRGSSYNSPLHF. CDR3 nucleotide sequence: TGTGCCAGCAGCTCCCGGGGGAGCTCCTATAATTCACCCCTCCACTTT.

The gene calls are TRBV5-1 and TRBJ2-7, with 8 bases lining up with TRBD1. The CDR3 contains 16 residues. The V segment lost 4 bases and the J segment 1 base; nucleotides outside the gene matches: 10. Germline lookup yields CDR1 SGHRS and CDR2 YFSETQ. The CDR3 loop is CASSGPPGQVSYEQYV. In nucleotides, the CDR3 is TGCGCCAGCAGCGGACCCCCGGGACAGGTTTCCTACGAGCAGTACGTC.

V is TRBV19 and J is TRBJ2-1; weak D call: TRBD2 (6 bases). CDR1 and CDR2 from the germline V gene are LNHDA and SQIVND (reference sequence). This CDR3 spans 12 amino acids. V was trimmed by 5 bases and J by 10 bases, leaving 12 bases between them. CDR3 nucleotides: TGTGCCAGTAGTTGGCGGGACGGCGAGCAGTTCTTC. Translated: CASSWRDGEQFF.

The chain employs TRBV19 and TRBJ1-2; D is unclear. The CDR3 length is 12 residues. Germline V CDR1 and CDR2: LNHDA, SQIVND (reference sequence). V was trimmed by 3 bases and J by 7 bases, leaving 9 bases between them. CDR3 amino acids: CASSIRQGGYTF. The CDR3 coding sequence is TGTGCCAGTAGTATTCGACAAGGTGGCTACACCTTC.

The chain couples TRBV7-9 to TRBJ2-4; 7 bases are a match to TRBD1. The CDR3 is made up of 14 amino acids. Trimming removed 3 bases from V and 6 bases from J; junction bases left unmatched: 5. Per the germline V gene, CDR1 is SEHNR and CDR2 is FQNEAQ (reference sequence). The CDR3 sequence: CASSLGDSLNIQYF. CDR3 in DNA: TGTGCCAGCAGCTTGGGGGACAGTTTAAACATTCAGTACTTC.